The following is a T cell receptor beta chain sequence with its context. This record comes from a study of T-cell reconstitution after alpha-beta-depleted transplantation in children. Germline V gene sequence: CDR1 LGHNA, CDR2 YSLEER. The CDR3 has 18 amino acids. V was shortened by 0 bases and J by 5 bases, with 23 bases between the two germline ends. The authors prepared the TCRbeta library with unique molecular identifiers. Each CDR3 protein is one row after TCRdb ran MiXCR on the PCR reads. The sample yields about half a million distinct CDR3 sequences, 12% seen once. The sample was PBMCs from the stem cell graft donor, taken from the stem cell graft. The TCR originated in a human donor who donated a stem cell graft to a child with combined immunodeficiency. The chain carries TRBV4-3 and TRBJ2-7; a possible D gene is TRBD2 (6 bases). The CDR3: CASSQDTGSPAGRDEQYF. The CDR3 DNA is TGCGCCAGCAGCCAAGATACGGGGAGTCCGGCGGGGCGGGACGAGCAGTACTTC.